The entry below describes one T cell receptor beta chain. What it binds is unknown. TCRdb's table, derived via immunoSEQ multiplex PCR, lists solely in-frame clones and lacks some. The table lists about 49,000 clones, roughly 85% of them singletons. This entry comes from a study of PD-L1 blockade in urothelial cancer. Overall study context: Males with urothelial cancer arising in the bladder constituted about 85% of the roughly 30 patients. The analyses of blood took place 3 weeks (second dose) and 6 weeks after treatment start.

Individual patients had between 1 and 8 samples, taken pretreatment and on-treatment. This CDR3 has 17 residues. V lost 0 bases and J lost 4; bases outside the gene matches: 12. CDR1 is LGHNA, CDR2 YSLEER, per germline. Study-level results: TCR clonality was measured in pretreatment peripheral blood. Clonality below the median predicted better survival.

This TCR was sampled from a man aged 55 to 70 with urothelial cancer. The V and J genes are TRBV4-3 and TRBJ2-7; 7 nucleotides align to TRBD1. The sample consisted of PBMCs, taken around atezolizumab (anti-PD-L1) treatment. This chain's CDR3 is CASSQDTGTAEAYEQYF. The CDR3 coding sequence is TGCGCCAGCAGCCAAGATACGGGGACAGCCGAAGCTTACGAGCAGTACTTC.